This T cell receptor beta chain came from a study of blood T cells in healthy people across ages. This clonotype was seen many times. Its antigen is not identified. General study results and limits: Whereas aged donors had fewer naive CD4+ cells, long-lived donors had more of them and higher diversity. Observed TCR beta diversity per million T cells went down as age went up. This fall followed a roughly linear course with age.

Ranging in age from about 6 to 100, the donors were healthy Caucasian individuals from Russia. Sample-barcoded 5' priming and a J-beta primer mix drove a second PCR of 7 to 11 cycles. TCRdb reprocessed the 5' RACE reads with MiXCR, giving one entry per CDR3 protein. The repertoire holds around 850,000 distinct CDR3 sequences, with about 36% as singletons. The TCR originated in a man aged 18 to 29 in good health. Sequenced: blood.

The CDR3 is CAISEVQGRKYGYTF. CDR3 in DNA: TGTGCCATCAGTGAAGTACAGGGGCGAAAGTATGGCTACACCTTC. The gene calls are TRBV10-3 and TRBJ1-2, with 7 nucleotides matching TRBD1. This CDR3 comprises 15 residues. The V gene end was trimmed by 3 bases and the J gene end by 5 bases; junction bases not matched to a gene: 9. CDR1 is ENHRY, CDR2 SYGVKD, per germline.